A single sample is the source of the 12 T cell receptor beta chains below, sequenced in a study of blood T cell repertoires in COVID-19. Clones were read by immunoSEQ multiplex PCR, and TCRdb kept only the in-frame ones, dropping some. Of over 150,000 clones listed, around 85% are singletons. Sequencing was carried out using peripheral blood. These receptors originate from a woman in her forties or fifties with acute or convalescent COVID-19.

This chain links TRBV6-1 with TRBJ2-3; a possible D gene is TRBD1 (6 bases). The V end was cut by 3 bases, the J end by 1 base, with 17 bases between. There are 17 residues in the CDR3. Looked up from germline, CDR1 is MNHNS and CDR2 is SASEGT. CDR3 DNA: TGTGCCAGCAGTGACCCAACTCAGGGGCCTCGCACAGATACGCAGTATTTT. Amino acids: CASSDPTQGPRTDTQYF.

V is TRBV5-1 and J is TRBJ1-4; 8 bases are a match to TRBD1. Germline CDR1 and CDR2: SGHRS and YFSETQ. V was pared by 4 bases and J by 0 bases, with 5 bases of the junction left unmatched. The CDR3 is 16 residues long. CDR3 region: CASSPGQVATNEKLFF. The CDR3 coding sequence is TGCGCCAGCAGCCCGGGACAGGTGGCAACTAATGAAAAACTGTTTTTT.

This chain links TRBV7-8 with TRBJ1-4; 8 bases agree with TRBD1. Germline V gene data show CDR1 as SGHVS and CDR2 as FQNEAQ. The V gene end was trimmed by 6 bases and the J gene end by 5 bases; junction bases not matched to a gene: 5. This CDR3 is 14 amino acids long. The CDR3 spells CASSSTGGNEKLFF. The CDR3 DNA follows: TGTGCCAGCAGTTCCACAGGGGGGAATGAAAAACTGTTTTTT.

This clone was picked up one time. This chain uses TRBV20-1 with TRBJ1-6; possible D gene TRBD1, 6 bases. V was shortened by 3 bases and J by 5 bases, with 11 bases between the two germline ends. The CDR3 is 14 residues long. Germline V gives CDR1 DFQATT, CDR2 SNEGSKA (reference sequence). The CDR3 here is CSASAGGDNSPLHF. For the CDR3, the DNA is TGCAGTGCTAGTGCGGGGGGCGATAATTCACCCCTCCACTTT.

This chain uses TRBV28 with TRBJ1-5, with D hard to call. The germline CDR1 and CDR2 sequences are MDHEN and SYDVKM. V lost 8 bases to trimming and J lost 3 bases, with 14 bases between them. The CDR3 is 14 residues long. The CDR3: CASLTTPPNQPQHF. In DNA form, the CDR3 reads TGTGCCAGCTTAACGACACCTCCCAATCAGCCCCAGCATTTT.

The V call is TRBV28, the J call TRBJ1-2; 7 bases fit TRBD1. CDR3 length: 15 residues. Trimming at V came to 4 bases and at J to 1 base, leaving 6 bases not matched to a gene. Looked up from germline, CDR1 is MDHEN and CDR2 is SYDVKM. This CDR3 is CASSSGTAFNYGYTF. CDR3 sequence (DNA): TGTGCCAGCAGTTCCGGGACAGCATTTAACTATGGCTACACCTTC.

V gene TRBV3-1 (or the pseudogene TRBV3-2) combines with J gene TRBJ1-4, with 8 bases matching TRBD1. The CDR3 contains 13 residues. V was pared by 5 bases and J by 10 bases, with 6 bases of the junction left unmatched. Germline V gene data show CDR1 as LGHDT and CDR2 as YNNKEL (reference sequence). DNA of the CDR3: TGTGCCAGCAGCGGACAACAGGGGGGAAAACTGTTTTTT. Amino acid sequence: CASSGQQGGKLFF.

V is TRBV20-1 and J is TRBJ2-7; D remains unclear. The V gene lost 3 bases and the J gene lost 6 bases, with 12 bases spanning the gap. CDR1 and CDR2 (germline): DFQATT, SNEGSKA (reference sequence). This CDR3 is 12 amino acids long. Here the CDR3 reads CSASTRYGEQYF. The CDR3 region has the DNA TGCAGTGCTAGTACCCGCTATGGCGAGCAGTACTTC.

The chain employs TRBV7-8 and TRBJ2-7, with D tentatively TRBD1 (5 bases). The CDR3 sequence is 13 residues long. Germline V gene sequence: CDR1 SGHVS, CDR2 FQNEAQ. Between the trimmed V and J ends, which lost 0 bases and 5 bases, there was a span of 8 bases. This CDR3 is CASSLAGVNEQYF. The CDR3 region has the DNA TGTGCCAGCAGCTTAGCAGGGGTCAACGAGCAGTACTTC.

V and J are TRBV5-5 and TRBJ1-1, with 9 nucleotides matching TRBD1. Germline assignment: CDR1 SGHKS and CDR2 YYEKEE (reference sequence). With 4 bases clipped from V and 3 bases from J, the junction kept 4 bases outside the gene matches. The CDR3 length is 14 residues. The CDR3 bases are TGTGCCAGCAGCAAACAGGGGGCGGACACTGAAGCTTTCTTT. This encodes CASSKQGADTEAFF.

V gene TRBV9 combines with J gene TRBJ2-3, with 13 bases identical to TRBD2. Germline V lookup: CDR1 SGDLS, CDR2 YYNGEE. CDR3 length: 15 residues. V shed 3 bases and J 4 bases; nucleotides not matched to a gene: 2. The CDR3 nucleotides are TGTGCCAGCAGCGAGGGACTAGCGGGGTCAGATACGCAGTATTTT. Amino acid sequence: CASSEGLAGSDTQYF. The entire variable domain, with the rest obtained from reference TRBV9 and TRBJ2-3, is as follows: DSGVTQTPKHLITATGQRVTLRCSPRSGDLSVYWYQQSLDQGLQFLIQYYNGEERAKGNILERFSAQQFPDLHSELNLSSLELGDSALYFCASSEGLAGSDTQYFGPGTRLTVL.

This clone was seen only a few times. The chain couples TRBV20-1 to TRBJ1-1; possibly TRBD1 for D (5 bases). The CDR3 runs to 11 residues. CDR1 is DFQATT, CDR2 SNEGSKA, per germline (reference sequence). Between the trimmed V and J ends, which lost 5 bases and 5 bases, there was a span of 9 bases. CDR3 coding DNA: TGCAGTGCTCTGCAGGGAACTGAAGCTTTCTTT. Translation gives CSALQGTEAFF.